This T cell receptor (beta chain) was recorded in a study of blood T cells in healthy people across ages. Note on this clonotype: Antigen unknown.

This CDR3 is built from 16 residues. Trimming cost V 3 bases and J 4 bases, with 16 bases left between them. Germline values: CDR1 MGHDK, CDR2 SYGVNS. Study observations and caveats: Aged donors had fewer naive CD4+ cells and lower diversity than long-lived donors. A strong correlation between TCR beta diversity and naive T cell percentage was seen.

Sample-barcoded 5' priming and a J-beta primer mix drove a second PCR of about 6 to 11 cycles. TCRdb independently ran MiXCR on the 5' RACE reads; one entry per CDR3 protein. The sample holds about 970,000 distinct CDR3 sequences, 51% seen once. Sequenced input: blood. The genes are TRBV25-1 and TRBJ2-4; perhaps TRBD2 as D (7 bases). This TCR derives from an older woman in good health. CDR3 in DNA: TGTGCCAGCAGTGATCTAAACCGGGGGGCAAAAAACATTCAGTACTTC. Translating it yields CASSDLNRGAKNIQYF. Full variable domain (missing parts from reference TRBV25-1 and TRBJ2-4): EADIYQTPRYLVIGTGKKITLECSQTMGHDKMYWYQQDPGMELHLIHYSYGVNSTEKGDLSSESTVSRIRTEHFPLTLESARPSHTSQYLCASSDLNRGAKNIQYFGAGTRLSVL.